The 15 T cell receptor beta chains below were found in one sample sequenced in a study of T cells in localized non-small cell lung cancer (dated by TCRdb to 2020 to 2022). To prepare the library, the immunoSEQ multiplex PCR assay was applied. Drawn from immuneACCESS, this table holds only the in-frame rearrangements with V and J called that TCRdb kept. Clones are partly lost; checked studies trace under half to an unresolved V gene and leave the rest unexplained. The sample data list approximately 40,000 clones, and around 87% of these were observed just once. The top ten constitute approximately 3.5% of the sample. The specimen comprised peripheral blood, sampled before any cancer treatment. These TCRs come from a man aged 18 to 50 with stage I lung adenocarcinoma.

V usage is TRBV30 and J usage is TRBJ2-7; weak D call: TRBD1 (5 bases). The CDR3 has 15 residues. From germline, CDR1 is GTSNPN and CDR2 SVGIG (reference sequence). V was trimmed by 0 bases and J by 5 bases, leaving 17 bases between them. CDR3 DNA: TGTGCCTGGAGTGTACAAAAGGGTTTAGGGGACGAGCAGTACTTC. It yields the protein CAWSVQKGLGDEQYF.

This clone was detected once. The chain links TRBV9 to TRBJ2-6; D not certain. The ends were cut back, 5 bases at V and 2 bases at J, with 8 bases in the middle. The CDR3 spans 14 residues. Germline assignment: CDR1 SGDLS and CDR2 YYNGEE. The CDR3 loop is CASSLRAGANVLTF. The CDR3 region has the DNA TGTGCCAGCAGTCTCCGAGCTGGGGCCAACGTCCTGACTTTC.

V usage is TRBV7-8 and J usage is TRBJ1-3, with D maybe TRBD1 (6 bases). There are 18 residues in the CDR3. The V and J ends lost 2 bases and 0 bases respectively, with 17 bases between them. Germline V gene sequence: CDR1 SGHVS, CDR2 FQNEAQ. The CDR3 here is CASSLRGILNLSGNTIYF. As DNA, the CDR3 is TGTGCCAGCAGCTTAAGGGGGATCCTGAATCTCTCTGGAAACACCATATATTTT.

The gene calls are TRBV30 and TRBJ1-4; unclear D gene. From germline, CDR1 is GTSNPN and CDR2 SVGIG (reference sequence). This CDR3 has 13 residues. Between the trimmed V and J ends, which lost 5 bases and 5 bases, there was a span of 12 bases. CDR3 amino acids: CAWSRLKNEKLFF. The CDR3, as DNA: TGTGCCTGGTCACGGCTAAAGAATGAAAAACTGTTTTTT.

This chain links TRBV4-1 with TRBJ2-7; a possible D gene is TRBD2 (6 bases). The CDR3 loop spans 15 amino acids. Trimming took 6 bases from V and 0 from J, leaving 15 bases between them. Germline CDR1 MGHRA, CDR2 YSYEKL. Here the CDR3 reads CASRSTPGLSYEQYF. In nucleotides, the CDR3 is TGCGCCAGCAGATCTACTCCGGGACTCTCCTACGAGCAGTACTTC.

This clone was counted a single time. The chain employs TRBV30 and TRBJ1-6; 10 bases are shared with TRBD1. Unmatched junction bases numbered 7, after V lost 5 bases and J lost 9 bases. CDR1 and CDR2 (germline): GTSNPN, SVGIG (reference sequence). This CDR3 spans 14 amino acids. CDR3 amino acids: CAWARDRGRSPLHF. CDR3 nucleotides: TGTGCCTGGGCCCGCGACAGGGGGCGTTCACCCCTCCACTTT. The full variable domain, rest sourced from reference TRBV30 and TRBJ1-6, is SQTIHQWPATLVQPVGSPLSLECTVEGTSNPNLYWYRQAAGRGLQLLFYSVGIGQISSEVPQNLSASRPQDRQFILSSKKLLLSDSGFYLCAWARDRGRSPLHFGNGTRLTVT.

This sequence joins TRBV2 and TRBJ2-1; 7 nucleotides line up with TRBD2. Trimming took 7 bases from V and 5 from J; bases not matched to a gene: 20. From germline, CDR1 is SNHLY and CDR2 FYNNEI. The CDR3 is made up of 18 amino acids. CDR3 residues: CASTGVTQIRGVNNEQFF. The CDR3 nucleotides are TGTGCCAGCACTGGTGTGACCCAGATACGGGGGGTAAACAATGAGCAGTTCTTC.

The chain combines TRBV19 with TRBJ1-4; D gene unclear. Germline CDR1 reads LNHDA; CDR2 reads SQIVND (reference sequence). V was shortened by 1 base and J by 7 bases, with 13 bases between the two germline ends. The CDR3 sequence is 15 residues long. For the CDR3, the DNA is TGTGCCAGTAGTATAGTCGGGCCCCGGAGTGAAAAACTGTTTTTT. Translating gives CASSIVGPRSEKLFF. The whole variable domain, remainder taken from reference TRBV19 and TRBJ1-4, is DGGITQSPKYLFRKEGQNVTLSCEQNLNHDAMYWYRQDPGQGLRLIYYSQIVNDFQKGDIAEGYSVSREKKESFPLTVTSAQKNPTAFYLCASSIVGPRSEKLFFGSGTQLSVL.

This chain joins TRBV9 and TRBJ2-2; D is possibly TRBD1 or TRBD2 (5 bases each). Germline-derived CDR1 and CDR2 are SGDLS and YYNGEE. V lost 4 bases, J lost 0 bases, and 13 bases lay in between. This CDR3 contains 16 residues. CDR3 protein: CASSRRGPPNTGELFF. CDR3 DNA sequence: TGTGCCAGCAGCCGACGGGGACCCCCGAACACCGGGGAGCTGTTTTTT.

The CDR3 DNA follows: TGTGCCAGCAGTGGGTATAGCAGTGGGCCTGGAAACACCATATATTTT. It yields the protein CASSGYSSGPGNTIYF. The chain carries TRBV28 and TRBJ1-3; D ambiguous. This CDR3 is 16 amino acids long. Trimming removed 5 bases from V and 2 bases from J, with 16 bases in between. Germline lookup yields CDR1 MDHEN and CDR2 SYDVKM. Filled out from reference TRBV28 and TRBJ1-3, the complete variable domain reads DVKVTQSSRYLVKRTGEKVFLECVQDMDHENMFWYRQDPGLGLRLIYFSYDVKMKEKGDIPEGYSVSREKKERFSLILESASTNQTSMYLCASSGYSSGPGNTIYFGEGSWLTVV.

The chain combines TRBV5-6 with TRBJ2-6, with D possibly TRBD1 on 6 matching bases. Germline lookup yields CDR1 SGHDT and CDR2 YYEEEE. V dropped 1 base and J dropped 0 bases, with 14 bases sitting between them. This CDR3 region has 18 residues. For the CDR3, the DNA is TGTGCCAGCAGCTTGCCCGGGACACCGGTCTCTGGGGCCAACGTCCTGACTTTC. This translates into CASSLPGTPVSGANVLTF.

The V call is TRBV7-2, the J call TRBJ1-2; 7 positions agree with TRBD1. Germline lookup yields CDR1 SGHTA and CDR2 FQGNSA. The CDR3 has 15 amino acids. Trimming removed 1 base from V and 4 bases from J; junction bases left unmatched: 6. The DNA of the CDR3 is TGTGCCAGCAGCTTAGTTCGGGACAGATCCTATGGCTACACCTTC. This sequence encodes CASSLVRDRSYGYTF.

This sequence joins TRBV27 and TRBJ1-2, with D tentatively TRBD1 (5 bases). CDR1 is MNHEY and CDR2 is SMNVEV in the germline V gene (reference sequence). The CDR3 has 16 residues. The V end was cut by 5 bases, the J end by 0 bases, with 16 bases between. The DNA for the CDR3 is TGTGCCAGCAGTCCGCATCAGGGTAGAACTAACTATGGCTACACCTTC. Translating it yields CASSPHQGRTNYGYTF.

This chain joins TRBV20-1 and TRBJ1-5, with D possibly being TRBD1 (5 bases). Germline V gene data show CDR1 as DFQATT and CDR2 as SNEGSKA (reference sequence). V lost 6 bases, J lost 5 bases, and 8 bases lay in between. The CDR3 extends over 11 amino acids. This CDR3 is CSARGDQPQHF. Written as DNA, the CDR3 is TGCAGTGCCCGGGGGGATCAGCCCCAGCATTTT.

The CDR3 bases are TGTGCCAGCAACCGGGGGAACTATGGCTACACCTTC. Protein sequence: CASNRGNYGYTF. The chain links TRBV28 to TRBJ1-2; tentatively, D is TRBD1 (5 bases). The CDR3 loop spans 12 amino acids. V lost 7 bases and J lost 2, with 8 bases in between. Germline V gene sequence: CDR1 MDHEN, CDR2 SYDVKM.